The entry below describes one T cell receptor beta chain. The J segment lost 5 bases and the V segment lost 3 bases, leaving 6 bases of the junction unmatched. Germline assignment: CDR1 SNHLY and CDR2 FYNNEI. The CDR3 contains 15 residues. The data belong to a study of molecular identifiers for immune sequencing clone quantification. TCRdb re-analysed the PCR reads in MiXCR, keeping a single row per CDR3 protein. The table has about 10,000 distinct CDR3 sequences, around a fifth seen once. The TCR was taken from a human donor in good health. Some libraries in this study had Jurkat cell RNA spiked in. Sequences were obtained from naive CD8+ T cells from blood, with Jurkat cell RNA spiked in. Stated subset: FACS-sorted CD8+CD4-CCR7+CD45RA+ naive T cells. The V and J genes are TRBV2 and TRBJ2-5; TRBD2 matches at 10 bases. The CDR3 sequence: CASSDRASGSETQYF. In DNA, the CDR3 is TGTGCCAGCAGTGACCGGGCTAGCGGGAGCGAGACCCAGTACTTC. The full variable domain, its missing parts supplied by reference TRBV2 and TRBJ2-5, is EPEVTQTPSHQVTQMGQEVILRCVPISNHLYFYWYRQILGQKVEFLVSFYNNEISEKSEIFDDQFSVERPDGSNFTLKIRSTKLEDSAMYFCASSDRASGSETQYFGPGTRLLVL.